These 10 T cell receptor beta chains originate from one sample sequenced in a study of prognosis after radiotherapy for stage I lung cancer. Starting from genomic DNA, TCR beta CDR3 was amplified through two-round multiplex PCR. Each TRBV and TRBJ gene had its own primer in the first PCR round. TCRdb independently ran MiXCR on the multiplex PCR reads; one entry per CDR3 protein. Seen here are around 18,000 distinct CDR3 sequences, over 25% observed once, and the top ten hold 31%. Source: PBMCs, taken before or after stereotactic body radiation therapy (not recorded which). The source is a donor older than 45 with non-small cell lung cancer.

This clonotype was counted at least ten times. The chain uses TRBV19 and TRBJ1-1, with a tentative D call TRBD1 (6 bases). The germline CDR1 and CDR2 sequences are LNHDA and SQIVND (reference sequence). V lost 5 bases, J lost 1 base, and 11 bases lay in between. This CDR3 contains 14 residues. CDR3 amino acids: CASSAGTQNTEAFF. CDR3 nucleotide sequence: TGTGCCAGTAGTGCGGGGACACAGAACACTGAAGCTTTCTTT.

Many counts were recorded for this clonotype. The junction shows a germline mismatch at one end, possibly a read error. The J gene is TRBJ2-3, the V gene TRBV7-7; 14 bases fit TRBD2. The length of the CDR3 is 17 residues. CDR1 and CDR2 from the germline V gene are SSHAT and FNYEAQ (reference sequence). DNA for the CDR3: TGTGCTAGCAGCCCGACTGGACTAGCGGGAGGTGGAGATACGCAGTATTTT. It yields the protein CASSPTGLAGGGDTQYF.

In this sample, this clonotype is medium-sized (0.01 to 0.1%). J is TRBJ1-6 and V is TRBV6-1; no clear D. V was trimmed by 3 bases and J by 8 bases, leaving 11 bases between them. Germline V gene sequence: CDR1 MNHNS, CDR2 SASEGT. CDR3 size: 14 residues. In DNA form, the CDR3 reads TGTGCCAGCAGTGATACCCACACCTATTCACCCCTCCACTTT. Its translation is CASSDTHTYSPLHF.

By frequency in the sample, this clonotype is medium-sized (0.01 to 0.1%). The rearrangement links TRBV19 to TRBJ2-2; the match to TRBD1 covers 8 bases. The V gene end was trimmed by 6 bases and the J gene end by 1 base; junction bases not matched to a gene: 4. This CDR3 has 15 amino acids. Germline CDR1 LNHDA, CDR2 SQIVND (reference sequence). The CDR3 DNA sequence: TGTGCCAGTAGACAGGGGGTAGTGAACACCGGGGAGCTGTTTTTT. Translated, it gives CASRQGVVNTGELFF.

This clonotype was seen at least ten times. The rearrangement joins TRBV14 to TRBJ1-2, with D unclear. Trimming cost V 0 bases and J 2 bases, with 7 bases left between them. The V gene's germline CDR1 is SGHDN and CDR2 FVKESK. The CDR3 totals 14 residues. CDR3 bases: TGTGCCAGCAGCCAAGACCTGGGGAACTATGGCTACACCTTC. This codes for CASSQDLGNYGYTF.

This clonotype was seen many times. The chain joins TRBV19 to TRBJ2-1, with D perhaps matching TRBD2 (6 bases). Germline V gene sequence: CDR1 LNHDA, CDR2 SQIVND (reference sequence). CDR3 length: 13 residues. V was trimmed by 1 base and J by 8 bases, leaving 9 bases between them. CDR3 amino acids: CASSIGRGYEQFF. The CDR3, as DNA: TGTGCCAGTAGTATAGGGCGGGGCTATGAGCAGTTCTTC.

At least ten counts were recorded for this clonotype. This chain joins TRBV6-1 and TRBJ2-7, with 9 bases lining up with TRBD1. This CDR3 has 16 amino acids. V was pared by 5 bases and J by 2 bases, with 10 bases of the junction left unmatched. Germline V lookup: CDR1 MNHNS, CDR2 SASEGT. CDR3 region: CASSRDRADSTYEQYF. The CDR3 coding sequence is TGTGCCAGCAGTCGGGACAGGGCGGACTCTACCTACGAGCAGTACTTC.

In the case of this clonotype: At one end, the junction sequence differs from germline, possibly due to a read error. The chain has TRBV6-2 or TRBV6-3 and TRBJ2-1, with 9 bases matching TRBD2. This CDR3 region has 16 residues. Germline V lookup: CDR1 MNHEY, CDR2 SVGEGT. CDR3 region: CANSIRLAEVYNEQFF. CDR3 sequence (DNA): TGTGCCAACAGTATCAGACTAGCGGAAGTATACAATGAGCAGTTCTTC.

In regard to this clonotype: A far bigger clonotype differs at one base, so this is likely a read error. The DNA of the CDR3 is TGTGCCAGCAGCGTAGGACTAGCGGAAACAGATACGCAGTATTTT. It is translated as CASSVGLAETDTQYF. V usage is TRBV6-4 and J usage is TRBJ2-3, with 10 nucleotides matching TRBD2. The CDR3 length is 15 residues. With 6 bases clipped from V and 3 bases from J, the junction kept 6 bases outside the gene matches. The V gene's germline CDR1 is MRHNA and CDR2 SNTAGT.

This clonotype was seen repeatedly, ten times or more. This chain joins TRBV28 and TRBJ2-7, with D tentatively TRBD2 (5 bases). Germline values: CDR1 MDHEN, CDR2 SYDVKM. CDR3 length equals 16 residues. V was trimmed by 8 bases and J by 0 bases, leaving 20 bases between them. The CDR3 coding sequence is TGTGCCAGCGGGAGTTTTAACACCCCCAGCTCCTACGAGCAGTACTTC. Amino acids: CASGSFNTPSSYEQYF.